The rows below give T cell receptor beta chains drawn from one sample of a study of CDR3 diversity in severe acne. TCRdb used MiXCR to reprocess the PCR reads, holding one entry per CDR3 protein. The sample lists approximately 77,000 distinct CDR3 sequences, under 55% occurring once. The sequenced sample was blood. The source is a male donor with severe acne vulgaris. The CDR3 runs from the conserved cysteine through the conserved F or W. A D gene is named only where the DNA matches it firmly. Rows may omit the clone size; those that give it use once, few, many or a size class.

v_gene	abundance	j_gene	d_gene	CDR3nt	CDR3aa
TRBV5-5	.	TRBJ1-1	.	TGTGCCAGCAGCTCAGCCTCTGGAAACACTGAAGCTTTCTTT	CASSSASGNTEAFF
TRBV25-1	many	TRBJ1-2	.	TGTGCCAGCAGTGGTCTCCTGGAGAATACCGATAACTATGGCTACACCTTC	CASSGLLENTDNYGYTF
TRBV7-9	.	TRBJ1-6	.	TGTGTCAGCAGTCACAGAAGTCCGGGACCGCCCAATTCACCCCTCCACTTT	CVSSHRSPGPPNSPLHF
TRBV10-2	.	TRBJ2-5	.	TGTGCCAGCAGTGCTACAGCCCAAGAGACCCAGTACTTC	CASSATAQETQYF
TRBV5-1	many	TRBJ1-6	.	TGCGCCAGCAGCTTGGACAGATATAATTCACCCCTCCACTTT	CASSLDRYNSPLHF
TRBV7-8	.	TRBJ2-3	TRBD1	TGTGCCAGCAGCTTAGATGGTTTCGACAGGGGACGCACAGATACGCAGTATTTT	CASSLDGFDRGRTDTQYF
TRBV29-1	few	TRBJ1-5	.	TGCAGCGGTAAAAGGAATCAGCCCCAGCATTTT	CSGKRNQPQHF
TRBV10-2	.	TRBJ2-7	.	TGCGCCAGCAGTGAGCCCCCCGAGCAGTACTTC	CASSEPPEQYF
TRBV12-3/TRBV12-4	.	TRBJ2-2	TRBD2	TGTGCCAGCAGTTTACAAGGACTAGCGGGAAGCAACACCGGGGAGCTGTTTTTT	CASSLQGLAGSNTGELFF
TRBV9	few	TRBJ1-4	TRBD1	TGTGCCAGCAGCGCAACCGGGACAGCTGAAAAACTGTTTTTT	CASSATGTAEKLFF
TRBV12-5	.	TRBJ1-2	TRBD1	TGTGCTAGTGGTTTGGGAGACAGGGGGCCCTATGGCTACACCTTC	CASGLGDRGPYGYTF
TRBV5-1	.	TRBJ2-3	TRBD2	TGCGCCAGCAGACCAGGGACTAGCGGGATGGGAGATACGCAGTATTTT	CASRPGTSGMGDTQYF
TRBV2	few	TRBJ1-1	.	TGTGCCAGCAGTGCCTCAGGGACCAAAACTGAAGCTTTCTTT	CASSASGTKTEAFF
TRBV5-6	many	TRBJ2-5	TRBD2	TGTGCCAGCAGTAGACTAGCGGGGCGACGGGAGACCCAGTACTTC	CASSRLAGRRETQYF
TRBV10-1	few	TRBJ2-1	TRBD2	TGCGCCAGCAGTGATCAGCCGGGACTAGCGGGTAATGAGCAGTTCTTC	CASSDQPGLAGNEQFF
TRBV6-2/TRBV6-3	.	TRBJ2-3	TRBD2	TGTGCCAGCATAAGGAGGGATAGCGGGACACAAGATACGCAGTATTTT	CASIRRDSGTQDTQYF
TRBV7-9	.	TRBJ2-7	TRBD1	TGTGCCAGCAGAGACAGGGGGCGCGACGAGCAGTACTTC	CASRDRGRDEQYF
TRBV20-1	.	TRBJ2-7	.	TGCAGTGCTAGACGCCTCTGGTACGGGCAGCACTTC	CSARRLWYGQHF
TRBV12-3/TRBV12-4	few	TRBJ1-6	.	TGTGCCAGCGGCGCCCCCCTCCACTTT	CASGAPLHF
TRBV11-2	.	TRBJ2-3	.	TGTGCCAGCAGCTTAAAAAGGGGGACCCCCGCCTCAGATACGCAGTATTTT	CASSLKRGTPASDTQYF
TRBV7-2	.	TRBJ2-5	.	TGTGCCAGCACCCAAGGAGGGTACGAGACCCAGTACTTC	CASTQGGYETQYF
TRBV7-9	.	TRBJ1-1	.	TGTGCCAGCAGGACGATGAACACTGAAGCTTTCTTT	CASRTMNTEAFF
TRBV7-3	.	TRBJ2-2	.	TGTGCCAGCAGCTTAACTAACGGGAACACTGGGGAGCTGTTTTTT	CASSLTNGNTGELFF
TRBV7-6	.	TRBJ2-7	.	TGTGCCAACAGCGGCCCGGAGGAGCGCTACGAACAGTACTTC	CANSGPEERYEQYF
TRBV27	many	TRBJ2-7	TRBD2	TGTGCCAGCAGTTTTAGCGGGAACAGTTACGAGCAGTACTTC	CASSFSGNSYEQYF
TRBV9	few	TRBJ2-2	.	TGTGCCAGCAGCGCGTTCCAGGGGTGGAACACCGGGGAGCTGTTTTTT	CASSAFQGWNTGELFF
TRBV15	.	TRBJ1-1	.	TGTGCCACCAGCAGAGACCCGACAGCCGCGGCTTTCTTT	CATSRDPTAAAFF
TRBV2	many	TRBJ2-6	.	TGTGCCAGCACCTGGGACGGACACTCTGGGGCCAACGTCCTGACTTTC	CASTWDGHSGANVLTF
TRBV9	many	TRBJ2-1	.	TGTGCCAGCAGCGTTATGGCCTACAATGAGCAGTTCTTC	CASSVMAYNEQFF
TRBV6-5	.	TRBJ2-7	.	TGTGCCAGCAGTAGGTCAACTCTCTACGAGCAGTACTTC	CASSRSTLYEQYF
TRBV7-9	.	TRBJ2-7	TRBD2	TGTGCCAGCAGTTTTTTGAACGGGGGGGGGACCTACGAGCAGTACTTC	CASSFLNGGGTYEQYF
TRBV20-1	many	TRBJ2-5	TRBD1	TGCAGTGCTAGCCGGACAGGGGTAGAGACCCAGTACTTC	CSASRTGVETQYF
TRBV2	.	TRBJ2-5	.	TGTGCCAGCAGCGACCTAGGACGGGGGCAAGAGACCCAGTACTTC	CASSDLGRGQETQYF
TRBV20-1	many	TRBJ2-3	.	TGCAGTGCCCCCCGGGACACTGTCTTAGCAGATACGCAGTATTTT	CSAPRDTVLADTQYF
TRBV28	many	TRBJ1-6	.	TGTGCCAGCAGATATAGGGACCGAAATTCACCCCTCCACTTT	CASRYRDRNSPLHF
TRBV19	.	TRBJ2-7	.	.	CAHPEDSSFYICSASEGEQYF
TRBV7-8	many	TRBJ2-1	TRBD2	TGTGCCAGCAGCTTATTCGGGTCGGGAGGAGACAATGAGCAGTTCTTC	CASSLFGSGGDNEQFF
TRBV7-2	.	TRBJ2-3	.	TGTGTCAGCAGCCCCGGGGAGACTGGCACAGATACGCAGTATTTT	CVSSPGETGTDTQYF
TRBV12-3/TRBV12-4	.	TRBJ2-5	.	TGTGCCAGCAGTTTAGGTCAGGGACTGAACACTGAAGGAAGAGAGACCCAGTACTTC	CASSLGQGLNTEGRETQYF
TRBV29-1	.	TRBJ1-3	.	TGCAGCGTTGAAGTGTCCAGGACGGGCTCTGGAAACACCATATATTTT	CSVEVSRTGSGNTIYF
TRBV5-1	few	TRBJ2-3	TRBD2	TGCGCCAGCAGCATAGGACTAGCGGGAGCCACAGATACGCAGTATTTT	CASSIGLAGATDTQYF